The rows below give T cell receptor beta chains drawn from one sample of a study of CD8 T cells in Susac syndrome. TCRdb analysed the immunoSEQ multiplex PCR reads with MiXCR anew, one entry per CDR3 protein. Of about 22,000 distinct CDR3 sequences in the sample, about 92% are singletons; the top ten hold less than 0.35%. The sequenced material came from CD8+ T cells from PBMCs. Receptor source: a human donor in good health. Each CDR3 is given with its conserved first and last residue. The D gene is left open where the match is weak.

v_gene: TRBV29-1; d_gene: TRBD1; j_gene: TRBJ2-7; CDR3aa: CSVEGTGTDQSYEQYF; CDR3nt: TGCAGCGTTGAGGGGACGGGGACAGACCAATCCTACGAGCAGTACTTC
v_gene: TRBV5-8; d_gene: NA; j_gene: TRBJ1-5; CDR3aa: CASSAGDYSNQPQHF; CDR3nt: TGTGCCTCCTCAGCAGGCGATTATAGCAATCAGCCCCAGCATTTT
v_gene: TRBV6-4; d_gene: TRBD2; j_gene: TRBJ2-6; CDR3aa: CASGSGTPGDVLTF; CDR3nt: TGTGCCAGCGGTAGCGGGACTCCGGGTGACGTCCTGACTTTC
v_gene: TRBV19; d_gene: TRBD2; j_gene: TRBJ2-7; CDR3aa: CASSLTLARYEQYF; CDR3nt: TGTGCCAGTAGCCTCACACTAGCGCGCTACGAGCAGTACTTC
v_gene: TRBV12-3/TRBV12-4; d_gene: NA; j_gene: TRBJ2-5; CDR3aa: CASRAWDEETQYF; CDR3nt: TGTGCCAGCAGGGCGTGGGATGAGGAGACCCAGTACTTC
v_gene: TRBV11-2; d_gene: NA; j_gene: TRBJ1-2; CDR3aa: CASSLPTGPGYNYGYTF; CDR3nt: TGTGCCAGCAGCTTACCAACAGGGCCCGGATATAACTATGGCTACACCTTC
v_gene: TRBV4-3; d_gene: TRBD1; j_gene: TRBJ2-5; CDR3aa: CASSQDRVQDSQYF; CDR3nt: TGCGCCAGCAGCCAGGACAGGGTCCAAGATTCCCAGTACTTC
v_gene: TRBV5-6; d_gene: NA; j_gene: TRBJ2-1; CDR3aa: CASSLVGQINEQFF; CDR3nt: TGTGCCAGCAGCTTGGTAGGCCAAATCAATGAGCAGTTCTTC
v_gene: TRBV7-8; d_gene: NA; j_gene: TRBJ1-5; CDR3aa: CASSLATAWNQPQHF; CDR3nt: TGTGCCAGCAGCTTAGCCACAGCATGGAATCAGCCCCAGCATTTT
v_gene: TRBV3-1; d_gene: NA; j_gene: TRBJ2-1; CDR3aa: CASSFKIAGVSYNEQFF; CDR3nt: TGTGCCAGCAGTTTCAAGATTGCAGGAGTTTCCTACAATGAGCAGTTCTTC